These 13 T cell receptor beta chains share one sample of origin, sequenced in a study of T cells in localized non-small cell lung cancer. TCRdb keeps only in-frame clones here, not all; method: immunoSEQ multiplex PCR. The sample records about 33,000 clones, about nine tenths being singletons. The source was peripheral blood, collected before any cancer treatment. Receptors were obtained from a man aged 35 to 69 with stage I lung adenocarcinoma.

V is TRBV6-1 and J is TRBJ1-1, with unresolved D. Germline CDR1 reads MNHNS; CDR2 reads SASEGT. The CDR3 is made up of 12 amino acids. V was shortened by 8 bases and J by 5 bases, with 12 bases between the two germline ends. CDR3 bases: TGTGCCAGCTTACAGAGGTTGACTGAAGCTTTCTTT. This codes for CASLQRLTEAFF.

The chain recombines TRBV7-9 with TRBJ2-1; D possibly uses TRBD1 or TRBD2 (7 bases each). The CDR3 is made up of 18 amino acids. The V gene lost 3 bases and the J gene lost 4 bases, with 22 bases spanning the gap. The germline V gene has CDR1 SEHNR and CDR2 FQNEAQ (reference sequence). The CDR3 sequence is CASSFPSNREGAYNEQFF. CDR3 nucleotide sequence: TGTGCCAGCAGCTTTCCCTCAAACAGGGAGGGGGCTTACAATGAGCAGTTCTTC.

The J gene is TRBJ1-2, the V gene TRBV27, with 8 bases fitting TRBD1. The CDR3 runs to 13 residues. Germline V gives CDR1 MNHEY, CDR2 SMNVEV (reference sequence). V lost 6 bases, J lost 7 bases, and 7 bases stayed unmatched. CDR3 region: CASSGRGLVGYTF. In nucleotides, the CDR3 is TGTGCCAGCAGCGGCAGGGGGCTAGTTGGCTACACCTTC.

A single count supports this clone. CDR3 amino acids: CASSADSGDLTSPLHF. Here the CDR3 DNA reads TGTGCCAGCAGCGCCGACAGTGGGGACCTGACTTCACCCCTCCACTTT. The rearrangement uses TRBV9 and TRBJ1-6; D may be TRBD1 (5 bases). V lost 3 bases and J 9 bases, leaving 19 bases between the germline ends. From germline, CDR1 is SGDLS and CDR2 YYNGEE. The CDR3 length is 16 residues.

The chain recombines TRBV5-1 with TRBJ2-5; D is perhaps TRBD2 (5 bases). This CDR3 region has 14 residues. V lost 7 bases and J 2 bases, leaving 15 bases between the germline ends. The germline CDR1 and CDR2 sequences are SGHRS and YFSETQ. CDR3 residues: CASSRGSEQETQYF. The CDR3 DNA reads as TGCGCCAGCTCCCGGGGTTCGGAGCAAGAGACCCAGTACTTC.

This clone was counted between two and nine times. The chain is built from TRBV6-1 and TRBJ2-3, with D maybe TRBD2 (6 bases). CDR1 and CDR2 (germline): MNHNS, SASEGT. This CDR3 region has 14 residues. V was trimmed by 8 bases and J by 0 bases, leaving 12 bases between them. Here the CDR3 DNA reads TGTGCCAGCCTAATCGGGGGTAGCACAGATACGCAGTATTTT. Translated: CASLIGGSTDTQYF.

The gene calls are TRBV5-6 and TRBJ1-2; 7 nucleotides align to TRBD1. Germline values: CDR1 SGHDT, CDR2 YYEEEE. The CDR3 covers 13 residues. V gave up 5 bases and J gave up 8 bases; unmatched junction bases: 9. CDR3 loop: CASRDRDSRGYTF. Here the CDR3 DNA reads TGTGCCAGCAGAGACAGGGATAGTAGGGGCTACACCTTC. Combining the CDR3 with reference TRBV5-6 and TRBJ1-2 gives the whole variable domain DAGVTQSPTHLIKTRGQQVTLRCSPKSGHDTVSWYQQALGQGPQFIFQYYEEEERQRGNFPDRFSGHQFPNYSSELNVNALLLGDSALYLCASRDRDSRGYTFGSGTRLTVV.

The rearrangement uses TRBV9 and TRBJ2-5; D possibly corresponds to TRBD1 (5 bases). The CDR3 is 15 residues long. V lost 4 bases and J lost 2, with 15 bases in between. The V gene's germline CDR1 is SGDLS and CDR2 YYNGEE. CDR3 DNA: TGTGCCAGCAGCACCTCCCCAGGGCCTCAAGAGACCCAGTACTTC. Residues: CASSTSPGPQETQYF.

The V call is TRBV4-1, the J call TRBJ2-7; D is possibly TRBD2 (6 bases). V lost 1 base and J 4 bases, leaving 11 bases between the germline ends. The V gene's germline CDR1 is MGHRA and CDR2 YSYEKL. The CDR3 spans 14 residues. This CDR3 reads CASSQGGSGYEQYF. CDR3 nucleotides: TGCGCCAGCAGCCAAGGAGGTAGCGGATACGAGCAGTACTTC.

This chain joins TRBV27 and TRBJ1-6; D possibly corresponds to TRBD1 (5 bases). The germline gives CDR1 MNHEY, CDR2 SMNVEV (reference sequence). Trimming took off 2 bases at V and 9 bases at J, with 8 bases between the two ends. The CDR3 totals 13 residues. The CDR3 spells CASSLIGGSPLHF. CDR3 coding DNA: TGTGCCAGCAGTTTAATCGGGGGTTCACCCCTCCACTTT.

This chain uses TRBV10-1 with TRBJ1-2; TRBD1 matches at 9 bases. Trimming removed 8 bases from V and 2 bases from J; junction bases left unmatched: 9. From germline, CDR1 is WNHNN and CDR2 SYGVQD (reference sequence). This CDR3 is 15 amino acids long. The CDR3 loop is CASSTGTGPNYGYTF. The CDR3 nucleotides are TGCGCCAGCTCCACCGGGACAGGGCCAAACTATGGCTACACCTTC.

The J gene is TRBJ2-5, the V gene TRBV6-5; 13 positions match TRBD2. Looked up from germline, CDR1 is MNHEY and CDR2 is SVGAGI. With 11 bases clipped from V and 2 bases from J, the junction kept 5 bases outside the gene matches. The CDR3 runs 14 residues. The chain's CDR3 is CAVRTSGGQETQYF. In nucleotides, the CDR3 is TGTGCCGTCCGGACTAGCGGGGGACAAGAGACCCAGTACTTC.

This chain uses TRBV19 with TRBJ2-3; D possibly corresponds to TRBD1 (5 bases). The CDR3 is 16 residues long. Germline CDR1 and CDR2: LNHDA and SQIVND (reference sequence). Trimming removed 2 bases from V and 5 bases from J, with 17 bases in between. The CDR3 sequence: CASSISRTPWGDTQYF. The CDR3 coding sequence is TGTGCCAGTAGTATATCTCGGACACCCTGGGGAGATACGCAGTATTTT. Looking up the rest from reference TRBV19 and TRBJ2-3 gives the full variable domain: DGGITQSPKYLFRKEGQNVTLSCEQNLNHDAMYWYRQDPGQGLRLIYYSQIVNDFQKGDIAEGYSVSREKKESFPLTVTSAQKNPTAFYLCASSISRTPWGDTQYFGPGTRLTVL.